This is a list of T cell receptor beta chains from one sample in a study of siplizumab effects on memory and regulatory T cells. Generated by immunoSEQ multiplex PCR, the TCRdb table keeps only in-frame clones and is missing some. The sample has over 100,000 clones, approximately 93% seen once. Sample: Tregs sorted from blood. The source is a human donor in good health. CDR3s include the opening cysteine and the closing phenylalanine or tryptophan. A D gene is named only where the DNA matches it firmly. Size values are once, few and many counts, or a class for expanded clones, and some rows have none.

J,length,V,D,size,CDR3,DNA
TRBJ2-7,15,TRBV28,NA,NA,CASSPQGTGSYEQYF,TGTGCCAGCAGTCCCCAAGGGACCGGCTCCTACGAGCAGTACTTC
TRBJ1-1,14,TRBV5-1,NA,few,CASSLTPGVTEAFF,TGCGCCAGCAGCTTGACGCCGGGGGTCACTGAAGCTTTCTTT
TRBJ2-3,19,TRBV18,NA,NA,CASSPFPGPRLGDTDTQYF,TGTGCCAGCTCACCATTCCCGGGGCCCCGCCTGGGGGACACAGATACGCAGTATTTT
TRBJ2-2,21,TRBV6-1,TRBD2,NA,CASSENPTSGRAPLGTGELFF,TGTGCCAGCAGTGAAAACCCGACTAGCGGGAGGGCCCCATTGGGCACCGGGGAGCTGTTTTTT
TRBJ2-5,14,TRBV2,TRBD1,NA,CASGTGQGRGTQYF,TGTGCCAGTGGGACGGGACAGGGGCGTGGGACCCAGTACTTC
TRBJ2-6,14,TRBV9,NA,NA,CASSPVSGANVLTF,TGTGCCAGCAGCCCAGTCTCTGGGGCCAACGTCCTGACTTTC
TRBJ2-1,18,TRBV9,NA,NA,CASSVEAHPSVSYNEQFF,TGTGCCAGCAGCGTAGAAGCGCATCCTAGCGTCTCCTACAATGAGCAGTTCTTC
TRBJ2-1,15,TRBV5-1,NA,NA,CASSLDSGKRNEQFF,TGCGCCAGCAGCTTGGATAGCGGCAAGCGGAATGAGCAGTTCTTC
TRBJ2-4,15,TRBV11-2,NA,NA,CASSYRGAGQNIQYF,TGTGCCAGCAGCTACCGGGGGGCGGGGCAAAACATTCAGTACTTC
TRBJ1-2,14,TRBV5-1,NA,NA,CASSLVPGLNGYTF,TGCGCCAGCAGCTTGGTCCCAGGGCTGAATGGCTACACCTTC
TRBJ1-6,14,TRBV28,TRBD1,once,CASSLRGRNSPLHF,TGTGCCAGCAGTTTAAGGGGGCGGAATTCACCCCTCCACTTT
TRBJ1-1,13,TRBV6-1,NA,NA,CASSLQLNTEAFF,TGTGCCAGCAGTTTACAGTTGAACACTGAAGCTTTCTTT
TRBJ2-3,16,TRBV2,TRBD2,NA,CASSEEGLADTDTQYF,TGTGCCAGCAGTGAAGAGGGACTAGCGGACACAGATACGCAGTATTTT
TRBJ2-1,16,TRBV5-1,TRBD2,NA,CASSSKLAGVVNEQFF,TGCGCCAGCAGCTCGAAACTAGCGGGAGTTGTCAATGAGCAGTTCTTC
TRBJ1-2,11,TRBV30,NA,NA,CAWSRPYGYTF,TGTGCCTGGAGCCGTCCTTATGGCTACACCTTC
TRBJ1-6,17,TRBV5-1,NA,NA,CASSLEAVIPYNSPLHF,TGCGCCAGCAGCTTGGAGGCGGTCATCCCCTATAATTCACCCCTCCACTTT
TRBJ1-2,14,TRBV5-4,NA,NA,CASSLDRANYGYTF,TGTGCCAGCAGCTTGGATAGGGCTAACTATGGCTACACCTTC
TRBJ2-7,13,TRBV30,TRBD2,NA,CAWSVGTSVEQYF,TGTGCCTGGAGTGTCGGGACTAGCGTTGAGCAGTACTTC
TRBJ2-5,15,TRBV6-6,NA,NA,CAAALEIGGQETQYF,TGTGCAGCAGCCCTCGAGATAGGGGGCCAAGAGACCCAGTACTTC
TRBJ2-3,15,TRBV5-1,NA,NA,CASSLGRMAIDTQYF,TGCGCCAGCAGCTTGGGGCGGATGGCGATAGATACGCAGTATTTT